This T cell receptor (beta chain) was found in a study of T cells in Graves' hyperthyroidism and ophthalmopathy. General study results and limits: Clonotypes that were expanded in thyroid above 0.001 mostly appeared in blood too.

In making diagnoses, clinical symptoms, serum thyroxine and TRAb, thyroid ultrasound and orbital computed tomography were all used. Cells are PBMCs isolated from approximately 9.2 ml of fresh blood. RNA transcripts were the template for amplifying TCR beta CDR3 regions. HTBI primers were the set used in a first-round RT-PCR of the TCR CDR3. One entry per CDR3 protein results from TCRdb running MiXCR on the multiplex PCR reads. The table shows about 260,000 distinct CDR3 sequences, with 15% to 20% occurring only once. The length of the CDR3 is 15 residues. With 3 bases removed from V and 2 bases from J, the gap between germline ends came to 12 bases. Germline V lookup: CDR1 SGDLS, CDR2 YYNGEE. There are many counts of this clonotype. Its antigen is not known.

The chain employs TRBV9 and TRBJ2-1; weak D call: TRBD1 (5 bases). Sequencing input: blood. This receptor was identified in a woman under 30 with Graves' ophthalmopathy. The CDR3 region is CASSGIDRAYNEQFF. The CDR3, as DNA: TGTGCCAGCAGCGGCATTGACAGAGCCTACAATGAGCAGTTCTTC.